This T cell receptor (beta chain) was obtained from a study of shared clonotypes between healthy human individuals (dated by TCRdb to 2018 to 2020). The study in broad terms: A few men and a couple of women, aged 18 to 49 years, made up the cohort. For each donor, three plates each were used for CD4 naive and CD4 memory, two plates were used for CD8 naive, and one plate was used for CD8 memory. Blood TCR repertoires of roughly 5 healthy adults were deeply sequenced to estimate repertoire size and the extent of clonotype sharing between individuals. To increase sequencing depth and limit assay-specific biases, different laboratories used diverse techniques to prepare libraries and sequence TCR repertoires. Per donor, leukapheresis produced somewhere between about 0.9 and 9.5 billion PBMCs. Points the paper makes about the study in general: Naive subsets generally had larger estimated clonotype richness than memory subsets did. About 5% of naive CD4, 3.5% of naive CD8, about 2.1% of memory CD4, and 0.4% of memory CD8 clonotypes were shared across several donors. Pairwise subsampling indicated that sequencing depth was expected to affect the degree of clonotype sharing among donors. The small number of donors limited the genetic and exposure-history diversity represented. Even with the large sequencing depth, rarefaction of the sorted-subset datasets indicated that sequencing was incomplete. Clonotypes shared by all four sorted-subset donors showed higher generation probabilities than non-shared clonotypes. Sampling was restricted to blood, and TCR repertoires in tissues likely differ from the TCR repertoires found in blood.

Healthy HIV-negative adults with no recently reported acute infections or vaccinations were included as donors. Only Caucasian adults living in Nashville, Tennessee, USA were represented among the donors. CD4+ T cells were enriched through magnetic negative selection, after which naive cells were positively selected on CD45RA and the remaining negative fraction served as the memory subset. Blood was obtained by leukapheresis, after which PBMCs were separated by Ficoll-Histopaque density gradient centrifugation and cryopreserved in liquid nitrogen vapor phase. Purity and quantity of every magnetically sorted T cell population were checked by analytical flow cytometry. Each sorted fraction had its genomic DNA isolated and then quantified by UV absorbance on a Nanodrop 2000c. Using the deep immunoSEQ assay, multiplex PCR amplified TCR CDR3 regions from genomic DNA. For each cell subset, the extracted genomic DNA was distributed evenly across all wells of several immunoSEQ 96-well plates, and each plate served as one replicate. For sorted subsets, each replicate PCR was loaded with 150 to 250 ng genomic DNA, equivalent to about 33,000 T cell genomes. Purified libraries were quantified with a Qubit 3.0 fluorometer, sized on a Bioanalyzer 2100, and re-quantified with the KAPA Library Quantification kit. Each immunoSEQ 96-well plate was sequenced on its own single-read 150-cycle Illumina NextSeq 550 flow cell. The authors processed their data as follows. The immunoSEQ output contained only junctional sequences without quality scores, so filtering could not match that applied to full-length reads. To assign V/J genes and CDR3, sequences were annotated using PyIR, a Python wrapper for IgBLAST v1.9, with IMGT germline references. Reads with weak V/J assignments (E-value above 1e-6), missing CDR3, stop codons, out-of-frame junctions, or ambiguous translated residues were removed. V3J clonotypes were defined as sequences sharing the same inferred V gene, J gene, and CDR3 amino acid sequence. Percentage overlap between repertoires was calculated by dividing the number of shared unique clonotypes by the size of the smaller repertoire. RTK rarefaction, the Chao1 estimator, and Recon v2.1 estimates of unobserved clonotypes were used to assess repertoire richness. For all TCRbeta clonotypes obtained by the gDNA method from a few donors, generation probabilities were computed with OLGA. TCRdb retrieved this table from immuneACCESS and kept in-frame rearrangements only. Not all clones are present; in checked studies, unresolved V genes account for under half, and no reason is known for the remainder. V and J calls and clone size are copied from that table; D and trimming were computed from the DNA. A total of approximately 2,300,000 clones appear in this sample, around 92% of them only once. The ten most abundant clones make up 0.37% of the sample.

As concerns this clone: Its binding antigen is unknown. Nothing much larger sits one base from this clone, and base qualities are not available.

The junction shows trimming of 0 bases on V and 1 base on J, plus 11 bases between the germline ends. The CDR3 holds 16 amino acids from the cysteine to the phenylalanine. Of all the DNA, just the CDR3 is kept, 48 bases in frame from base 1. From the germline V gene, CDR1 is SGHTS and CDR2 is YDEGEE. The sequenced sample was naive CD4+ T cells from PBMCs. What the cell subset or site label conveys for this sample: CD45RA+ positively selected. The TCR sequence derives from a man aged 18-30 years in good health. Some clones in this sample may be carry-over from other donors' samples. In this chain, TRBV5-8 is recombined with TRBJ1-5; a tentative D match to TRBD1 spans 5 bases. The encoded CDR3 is CASSLEWGGSNQPQHF. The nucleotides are TGTGCCAGCAGCTTGGAGTGGGGCGGCAGCAATCAGCCCCAGCATTTT.